This T cell receptor beta chain was sequenced in a study of T cell clonality in common variable immunodeficiency. Overall study results and limits: CVID subjects shared fewer TCRbeta clones than healthy controls did. CVID subjects had higher TCRbeta clonality than healthy controls, most marked in about a third. T cell subpopulation sequencing would be needed to explain CVID clonality.

This clone was found many times. Its antigen is as yet unknown. The CDR3 end lies 3 residues beyond the end of the read and is filled in from the germline J gene. Data came from immunoSEQ multiplex PCR; TCRdb stores just in-frame clones and leaves some out. The sample shows roughly 42,000 clones, no singletons; the ten largest hold roughly 2.9%. Per germline, CDR1 MNHEY and CDR2 SMNVEV (reference sequence). The V segment lost 6 bases and the J segment 5 bases; nucleotides outside the gene matches: 3. The CDR3 runs to 14 residues. The source material was peripheral blood mononuclear cells. The V and J genes are TRBV27 and TRBJ2-1; 11 bases match TRBD2. The clonotype comes from a person between 18 and 75 years old in good health. The CDR3 is CASRLAGANNEQFF. Partial CDR3 DNA: TGTGCCAGCAGACTAGCGGGAGCAAACAATGAG.